The sequence of this T cell receptor (beta chain) was determined in a study of beta chain features in type 1 diabetes. Study-wide results and limits: Naive, central memory and Treg TCRB repertoires appeared more alike in patients than in healthy donors. Sequencing the cDNA could make cells with high TCR expression show up more than they should.

Points on this clone: Its specificity is unknown.

The entirety of the isolated RNA underwent reverse transcription, so expressed TCRB transcripts were sequenced. Generated by immunoSEQ multiplex PCR, the TCRdb table keeps only in-frame clones and is missing some. The sample holds about 230,000 clones, over 7.5% seen once. CDR1 is SQVTM, CDR2 ANQGSEA, per germline. The CDR3 length is 13 residues. V was trimmed by 3 bases and J by 6 bases, leaving 11 bases between them. The sequence was collected from a young woman in good health. V is TRBV29-1 and J is TRBJ1-4; TRBD1 is a possible D gene (5 bases). Sequenced: naive CD4+ T cells from blood. In DNA form, the CDR3 reads TGCAGCGTTGAGGGGGGACGAGATGAAAAACTGTTTTTT. This codes for CSVEGGRDEKLFF.